This is a list of T cell receptor beta chains from one sample in a study of blood T cell repertoires in COVID-19. TCRdb's table, derived via immunoSEQ multiplex PCR, lists solely in-frame clones and lacks some. The data show some 350,000 clones, nearly 90% seen once. Sequencing was carried out using peripheral blood. Receptors were obtained from a man between 18 and 29 years old with active or convalescent COVID-19. CDR3s include the opening cysteine and the closing phenylalanine or tryptophan. A D gene is named only where the DNA matches it firmly. Size tells how often a clone was seen (once, few, many) or the class of an expanded clone, and some rows leave it out.

TRBJ2-3	-	-	TRBV3-1/TRBV3-2	TGTGCCAGCAGTACTGTAACCCTCGCGACAGATACGCAGTATTTT	CASSTVTLATDTQYF
TRBJ2-4	-	-	TRBV2	TGTGCCAGCAGTGATTTAAAGGGAGGAGACATTCAGTACTTC	CASSDLKGGDIQYF
TRBJ1-1	few	-	TRBV27	TGTGCCAGCAGACAGGGAAGGAACACTGAAGCTTTCTTT	CASRQGRNTEAFF
TRBJ1-6	once	TRBD1	TRBV6-5	TGTGCCAGCAGAGAGGACAGGGGGAATTCACCCCTCCACTTT	CASREDRGNSPLHF
TRBJ1-1	-	-	TRBV24-1	TGTGCCACCAGCAAAGGACAAGAAGCTTTCTTT	CATSKGQEAFF
TRBJ1-2	-	TRBD1	TRBV29-1	TGCAGCGTTGAAGAATCTCGGTCGGGGGACAGGGTATTTTGGTATGGCTACACCTTC	CSVEESRSGDRVFWYGYTF
TRBJ2-7	-	TRBD1	TRBV13	TGTGCCAGCAGCTTAAGGGGGCCACCCTACGAGCAGTACTTC	CASSLRGPPYEQYF
TRBJ2-3	few	TRBD2	TRBV9	TGTGCCAGCAGTGGAGCGGGGGGAGACACAGATACGCAGTATTTT	CASSGAGGDTDTQYF
TRBJ2-7	-	TRBD1	TRBV7-2	TGTGCCAGCAGCTGGGCGCCGGGACAGGGGTTCTACGAGCAGTACTTC	CASSWAPGQGFYEQYF
TRBJ2-1	-	-	TRBV19	TGTGCCAGTAGTAACCCCGGTCCCAATGAGCAGTTCTTC	CASSNPGPNEQFF
TRBJ1-2	-	-	TRBV12-3/TRBV12-4	TGTGCCAGCAGTTTGTCCCTTGGGAGAGGCTACACCTTC	CASSLSLGRGYTF
TRBJ2-1	-	-	TRBV4-3	TGCGCCAGCAGCCAAGTGGACAACAATGAGCAGTTCTTC	CASSQVDNNEQFF
TRBJ1-1	-	TRBD1	TRBV10-1	TGCGCCAGCAGTAACTCGATTCAGGGGGCAAAAGAGGCTTTCTTT	CASSNSIQGAKEAFF
TRBJ1-2	-	-	TRBV3-1/TRBV3-2	TGTGCCAGCAGCCCCGGAGACTATGGCTACACCTTC	CASSPGDYGYTF
TRBJ1-5	-	TRBD1	TRBV19	TGTGCCAGCGGGGGGACAGGGGCCGCATTAACCGATCAGCCCCAGCATTTT	CASGGTGAALTDQPQHF
TRBJ2-4	-	-	TRBV9	TGTGCCAGCAGCGTTGACCAGGGGACCAAAAACATTCAGTACTTC	CASSVDQGTKNIQYF
TRBJ2-1	-	TRBD1	TRBV12-3/TRBV12-4	TGTGCCAGCAGCCGGGGACAGGACAATGAGCAGTTCTTC	CASSRGQDNEQFF
TRBJ2-4	-	-	TRBV19	TGTGCCAGTAGTATAGCCGCAAGCAGGAAGGGGGACATTCAGTACTTC	CASSIAASRKGDIQYF
TRBJ1-4	-	TRBD1	TRBV4-3	TGCGCCAGCAGCCAGACACAGGGGGCGGGTGAAAAACTGTTTTTT	CASSQTQGAGEKLFF
TRBJ1-1	-	-	TRBV7-2	TGTGCCAGCAGCTTTGCGGGGCTACTAGGAACTGAAGCTTTCTTT	CASSFAGLLGTEAFF
TRBJ1-2	-	-	TRBV28	TGTGCCAGTGACGGGGATTTTGTGGGCTACACCTTC	CASDGDFVGYTF
TRBJ2-2	-	TRBD2	TRBV4-2	TGTGCCAGCAGCCAAGACCAGCGGGGGGGCCAGAACACCGGGGAGCTGTTTTTT	CASSQDQRGGQNTGELFF
TRBJ1-1	-	-	TRBV27	TGTGCCAGCAAGCAGGGTGGCACTGAAGCTTTCTTT	CASKQGGTEAFF
TRBJ2-1	-	-	TRBV9	TGTGCCAGCAGCGACCCACGGAGCGGTTCCTACAATGAGCAGTTCTTC	CASSDPRSGSYNEQFF
TRBJ2-3	-	TRBD1	TRBV7-3	TGTGCCAGCAGCCAACGGACAGGCCGATACCCAACTAGCACAGATACGCAGTATTTT	CASSQRTGRYPTSTDTQYF
TRBJ2-1	few	TRBD2	TRBV28	TGTGCCAGTGTCGCCGGACTAGTGTCCTACAATGAGCAGTTCTTC	CASVAGLVSYNEQFF
TRBJ1-3	-	-	TRBV4-2	TGTGCCAGCAGCCAAGATCGAAAGCAAGTATGGGGAAACACCATATATTTT	CASSQDRKQVWGNTIYF
TRBJ2-3	-	-	TRBV12-3/TRBV12-4	TGTGCCAGCAGTTCTGGTGGCGATACGCAGTATTTT	CASSSGGDTQYF
TRBJ1-2	-	-	TRBV6-6	TGTGCCAGCAGATTAGGGGGAAACTATGGCTACACCTTC	CASRLGGNYGYTF
TRBJ2-6	-	-	TRBV5-1	TGCGCCAGCAGCCACGCAAGTACTTACTCTGGGGCCAACGTGCTGACTTTC	CASSHASTYSGANVLTF
TRBJ2-7	-	TRBD1	TRBV6-5	TGTGCCAGCCCACGGACAGGGGTCTCCTACGAGCAGTACTTC	CASPRTGVSYEQYF
TRBJ1-1	-	-	TRBV5-1	TGCGCCAGCAGCTTGGTTGTGGCGAACACTGAAGCTTTCTTT	CASSLVVANTEAFF
TRBJ1-3	-	-	TRBV28	TGTGCCAGCAGTCCCACCAGGGTTACCTCTGGAAACACCATATATTTT	CASSPTRVTSGNTIYF
TRBJ1-6	many	-	TRBV28	TGTGCCAGCAGTTGGAAGGGGTCCTATAATTCACCCCTCCACTTT	CASSWKGSYNSPLHF
TRBJ1-1	few	TRBD1	TRBV7-9	TGTGCCAGCAGCTACGGACAGGGGCGGACTGAAGCTTTCTTT	CASSYGQGRTEAFF
TRBJ2-2	-	TRBD2	TRBV11-2	TGTGCCAGCAGCTATCGTAGCGGGGGCAACACCGGGGAGCTGTTTTTT	CASSYRSGGNTGELFF
TRBJ1-6	once	-	TRBV6-5	TGTGCCAGCAGCCTAAAGTCACCCCTCCACTTT	CASSLKSPLHF
TRBJ1-2	-	-	TRBV6-6	TGTGCCAGCAGTTACGTAAGACAGGTCGATGGCTACACCTTC	CASSYVRQVDGYTF
TRBJ2-7	-	-	TRBV5-4	TGTGCCAGCAGCTCCGGAGGAGGCTACGAGCAGTACTTC	CASSSGGGYEQYF
TRBJ2-2	-	-	TRBV28	TGTGCCAGCCTAGGGGATACCGGGGAGCTGTTTTTT	CASLGDTGELFF
TRBJ1-4	-	-	TRBV7-9	TGTGCCAGCAGCCCGACTCCCGCGGCGGGGGAAAAACTGTTTTTT	CASSPTPAAGEKLFF
TRBJ2-3	-	-	TRBV18	TGTGCCACCTTATCCGGGTTACCGGGCACAGATACGCAGTATTTT	CATLSGLPGTDTQYF
TRBJ2-7	-	TRBD2	TRBV6-5	TGTGCCAGCCGGGGGGAGGGGCGGTCCTACGAGCAGTACTTC	CASRGEGRSYEQYF
TRBJ1-5	-	TRBD1	TRBV28	TGTGCCAGCAGTTACCGCCCCAGACAGGGGGATCAGCCCCAGCATTTT	CASSYRPRQGDQPQHF
TRBJ2-2	-	-	TRBV7-2	TGTGCCAGCAGCTTAGCGGCTAGCGAGTACACCGGGGAGCTGTTTTTT	CASSLAASEYTGELFF
TRBJ2-4	-	TRBD1	TRBV5-4	TGTGCCAGCAGCGGGACAGCGCCCGGTGAGGCCAAAAACATTCAGTACTTC	CASSGTAPGEAKNIQYF
TRBJ2-3	-	-	TRBV6-5	TGTGCCAGCAGGGCGGTGACTAGCACAGATACGCAGTATTTT	CASRAVTSTDTQYF
TRBJ2-3	-	-	TRBV3-1/TRBV3-2	TGTGCCAGCAGCCGGATAGGGGGAGGGACAGATACGCAGTATTTT	CASSRIGGGTDTQYF
TRBJ2-3	-	-	TRBV11-2	TGTGCCAGCAGCTGGGGCCCCGGCACAGATACGCAGTATTTT	CASSWGPGTDTQYF
TRBJ2-3	-	-	TRBV4-1	TGCGCCAGCAGCCAAGTAGTCGGGGTCGGTGATACGCAGTATTTT	CASSQVVGVGDTQYF
TRBJ2-2	-	TRBD1	TRBV9	TGTGCCAGCAGCGTACGTCAGGGGGTCAACACCGGGGAGCTGTTTTTT	CASSVRQGVNTGELFF
TRBJ1-4	once	TRBD1	TRBV5-1	TGCGCCAGCAGCCCCTTGGGACAGGCCTCAACTAATGAAAAACTGTTTTTT	CASSPLGQASTNEKLFF
TRBJ2-3	-	TRBD2	TRBV27	TGTGCCAGCACTTTAGCGGGGGACCTCACAGATACGCAGTATTTT	CASTLAGDLTDTQYF
TRBJ1-1	few	-	TRBV19	TGTGCCAGTAGTATAGGGCGACTGGCCGGGAACACTGAAGCTTTCTTT	CASSIGRLAGNTEAFF
TRBJ2-1	-	TRBD2	TRBV7-2	TGTGCCAGCAGCCCCGGGACTAGCGGCTTCAATGAGCAGTTCTTC	CASSPGTSGFNEQFF
TRBJ2-7	-	-	TRBV29-1	TGCAGCGTCGGACTACCCTACGAGCAGTACTTC	CSVGLPYEQYF
TRBJ2-5	-	TRBD2	TRBV27	TGTGCCAGCAGTTGGTCACTCACAGCGGGGGGGCCGAAGACCCAGTACTTC	CASSWSLTAGGPKTQYF